These 32 T cell receptor beta chains were all obtained from the same sample, sequenced in a study of blood T cell repertoires in COVID-19. Only in-frame clones appear in the TCRdb table, and some are missing; sequencing was by immunoSEQ multiplex PCR. The data show about 74,000 clones, about nine tenths seen once. The specimen was peripheral blood. These receptors all come from a woman of 80 years or more with active or convalescent COVID-19.

This rearrangement joins TRBV4-1 to TRBJ1-2; D call uncertain. The CDR3 loop spans 15 amino acids. CDR1 is MGHRA, CDR2 YSYEKL, per germline. V lost 1 base and J lost 5, with 14 bases in between. The CDR3: CASSQAGSTVYGYTF. The CDR3 DNA reads TGCGCCAGCAGCCAAGCGGGGTCTACGGTGTATGGCTACACCTTC.

The V and J genes are TRBV5-4 and TRBJ2-7; 7 bases match TRBD2. Per the germline V gene, CDR1 is SGHNT and CDR2 is YYREEE (reference sequence). The CDR3 spans 14 residues. The V and J ends lost 6 bases and 7 bases, in that order; junction bases with no gene match: 13. Here the CDR3 reads CASTELGGMGEQYF. DNA of the CDR3: TGTGCCAGCACCGAGTTGGGGGGGATGGGGGAGCAGTACTTC.

The CDR3 here is CASSRSDRGLWPTEAFF. CDR3 DNA sequence: TGTGCCAGCAGCCGCTCCGACAGGGGGTTATGGCCCACTGAAGCTTTCTTT. The V and J genes are TRBV7-2 and TRBJ1-1, with 9 positions matching TRBD1. The length of the CDR3 is 17 residues. The germline V gene encodes CDR1 SGHTA and CDR2 FQGNSA. Trimming cost V 5 bases and J 4 bases; bases outside gene matches: 14.

The CDR3 nucleotides are TGTGCCAGCAGTTACACATGGCAGCCCCAGCATTTT. Encoded protein: CASSYTWQPQHF. The J gene is TRBJ1-5, the V gene TRBV6-2 or TRBV6-3; D is unresolved. V gave up 2 bases and J gave up 7 bases, with 6 bases separating them. The CDR3 spans 12 residues. The germline V gene encodes CDR1 MNHEY and CDR2 SVGEGT.

The chain is built from TRBV12-5 and TRBJ1-2; 8 bases line up with TRBD1. Germline loops: CDR1 LGHNT, CDR2 FRNRAP. The CDR3 runs to 16 residues. V lost 1 base to trimming and J lost 4 bases; unmatched junction nucleotides: 8. The CDR3 sequence: CASGLGDRTDPYGYTF. The CDR3 nucleotides are TGTGCTAGTGGTTTGGGGGACAGGACGGATCCCTATGGCTACACCTTC.

This rearrangement joins TRBV15 to TRBJ2-1, with 11 bases fitting TRBD2. The CDR3 has 20 residues. J was trimmed by 4 bases and V by 3 bases; bases with no gene match: 17. Germline V gives CDR1 LNHNV, CDR2 YYDKDF (reference sequence). CDR3 region: CATSSRLAGSRQYGYNEQFF. Written as DNA, the CDR3 is TGTGCCACCAGCAGTAGACTAGCGGGGAGTCGGCAATACGGATACAATGAGCAGTTCTTC.

This sequence joins TRBV25-1 and TRBJ1-2; possible D gene TRBD1, 6 bases. The V end lost 6 bases, the J end lost 5 bases, and 7 bases lay between the germline ends. This CDR3 is built from 11 residues. CDR1 MGHDK and CDR2 SYGVNS come from the germline V gene. The CDR3 nucleotides are TGTGCCAGCAGCAGGGGTTATGGCTACACCTTC. Translating gives CASSRGYGYTF.

The rearrangement uses TRBV11-2 and TRBJ1-6; D unresolved. Germline V lookup: CDR1 SGHAT, CDR2 FQNNGV. This CDR3 is 13 amino acids long. V was cut by 6 bases and J by 10 bases, with 13 bases left in between. The CDR3 nucleotides read TGTGCCAGCAGTCCGAGGTACGGGTCACCCCTCCACTTT. Its translation is CASSPRYGSPLHF.

V gene TRBV18 combines with J gene TRBJ2-5; 8 bases line up with TRBD1. Germline CDR1 and CDR2: KGHSH and LQKENI. This CDR3 is 16 amino acids long. J was trimmed by 6 bases and V by 4 bases; bases with no gene match: 13. The CDR3 DNA follows: TGTGCCAGCTCACGGGATGGGACAGGAGGTCGGCAGACCCAGTACTTC. Translation gives CASSRDGTGGRQTQYF.

A single count supports this clone. V and J are TRBV9 and TRBJ2-2, with a weak D call TRBD1 (6 bases). The CDR3 is 15 residues long. Germline CDR1 and CDR2: SGDLS and YYNGEE. The V and J ends lost 0 bases and 5 bases respectively, with 11 bases between them. CDR3 loop: CASSVDERGTGELFF. The CDR3 nucleotides are TGTGCCAGCAGCGTAGATGAAAGGGGGACCGGGGAGCTGTTTTTT.

The chain is built from TRBV12-3 or TRBV12-4 and TRBJ1-5, with D perhaps matching TRBD1 (6 bases). Between the trimmed V and J ends, which lost 7 bases and 3 bases, there was a span of 10 bases. The CDR3 totals 13 residues. CDR3 nucleotides: TGTGCCAGCAACCAGGGGACCAATCAGCCCCAGCATTTT. Protein: CASNQGTNQPQHF.

This chain links TRBV11-2 with TRBJ1-1; 9 positions match TRBD1. The CDR3 length is 12 residues. V shed 6 bases and J 9 bases; nucleotides not matched to a gene: 5. CDR1 SGHAT and CDR2 FQNNGV come from the germline V gene. As DNA, the CDR3 is TGTGCCAGCAGGCGGACAGGGGAGAAAGCTTTCTTT. Its translation is CASRRTGEKAFF.

The rearrangement uses TRBV5-1 and TRBJ1-2, with TRBD1 matching over 11 bases. The CDR3 length is 15 residues. Germline V gene data show CDR1 as SGHRS and CDR2 as YFSETQ. Trimming took 0 bases from V and 8 from J; bases not matched to a gene: 6. CDR3 DNA: TGCGCCAGCAGCTTGGAGGGACAGGGGGTTCGGGGCTACACCTTC. As protein: CASSLEGQGVRGYTF. The full variable domain, its missing parts supplied by reference TRBV5-1 and TRBJ1-2, is KAGVTQTPRYLIKTRGQQVTLSCSPISGHRSVSWYQQTPGQGLQFLFEYFSETQRNKGNFPGRFSGRQFSNSRSEMNVSTLELGDSALYLCASSLEGQGVRGYTFGSGTRLTVV.

This chain uses TRBV6-1 with TRBJ1-4, with a weak D call TRBD1 (5 bases). Germline values: CDR1 MNHNS, CDR2 SASEGT. This CDR3 comprises 16 residues. The V end was cut by 0 bases, the J end by 4 bases, with 12 bases between. As DNA, the CDR3 is TGTGCCAGCAGTGAAGCGCTTCAGGGAATTAATGAAAAACTGTTTTTT. It is translated as CASSEALQGINEKLFF.

This clone was picked up a small number of times. V gene TRBV4-3 combines with J gene TRBJ1-1; the D gene is possibly TRBD1 (6 bases). The CDR3 has 16 amino acids. The germline V gene encodes CDR1 LGHNA and CDR2 YSLEER. Trimming pared 1 base from V and 2 bases from J, leaving 14 bases between. CDR3 protein: CASSQGVGTTNTEAFF. In DNA, the CDR3 is TGCGCCAGCAGCCAAGGAGTAGGGACAACAAACACTGAAGCTTTCTTT.

The chain combines TRBV15 with TRBJ1-1; maybe TRBD1 (5 bases). The germline V and J ends were trimmed by 3 bases and 4 bases, with 15 bases remaining between them. CDR3 length: 15 amino acids. The germline V gene encodes CDR1 LNHNV and CDR2 YYDKDF (reference sequence). CDR3 nucleotide sequence: TGTGCCACCAGCAGGGGAGGGTTGGGGACCACTGAAGCTTTCTTT. This gives the protein CATSRGGLGTTEAFF.

In this sample, this clone turned up once. This chain uses TRBV5-1 with TRBJ1-3; D possibly corresponds to TRBD1 (5 bases). V was shortened by 0 bases and J by 3 bases, with 10 bases between the two germline ends. The V gene's germline CDR1 is SGHRS and CDR2 YFSETQ. The CDR3 is 15 amino acids. The CDR3 reads CASSLAGIRGNTIYF. The CDR3 nucleotides are TGCGCCAGCAGCTTGGCAGGGATTCGTGGAAACACCATATATTTT.

This clone appeared a few times. The gene calls are TRBV5-5 and TRBJ1-2; TRBD1 might be the D (5 bases). V was shortened by 1 base and J by 4 bases, with 11 bases between the two germline ends. Looked up from germline, CDR1 is SGHKS and CDR2 is YYEKEE (reference sequence). CDR3 length: 14 residues. The CDR3 sequence: CASSLREGIYGYTF. CDR3 nucleotides: TGTGCCAGCAGCTTGAGGGAGGGGATCTATGGCTACACCTTC.

The rearrangement links TRBV19 to TRBJ2-5; D is unresolved. V dropped 9 bases and J dropped 4 bases, with 12 bases sitting between them. CDR3 length equals 12 residues. Germline assignment: CDR1 LNHDA and CDR2 SQIVND (reference sequence). The CDR3 reads CARPPVVETQYF. The CDR3 nucleotides read TGTGCCAGACCGCCCGTAGTAGAGACCCAGTACTTC.

This clone was detected only once. The chain links TRBV6-2 or TRBV6-3 to TRBJ2-1, with unresolved D. The CDR3 contains 11 residues. CDR1 MNHEY and CDR2 SVGEGT come from the germline V gene. V was pared by 3 bases and J by 12 bases, with 9 bases between. The CDR3 loop reads CASSYSKWQFF. CDR3 bases: TGTGCCAGCAGTTATAGCAAGTGGCAGTTCTTC.

V and J are TRBV7-2 and TRBJ1-3; 8 bases fit TRBD1. The V and J ends lost 5 bases and 5 bases, in that order; junction bases with no gene match: 14. From germline, CDR1 is SGHTA and CDR2 FQGNSA. This CDR3 is built from 17 residues. The CDR3 spells CASSPLSGQGARNTIYF. CDR3 DNA: TGTGCCAGCAGCCCTCTCAGTGGACAGGGCGCAAGAAACACCATATATTTT.

This chain joins TRBV11-2 and TRBJ2-3; TRBD2 agrees at 12 bases. Germline values: CDR1 SGHAT, CDR2 FQNNGV. The V and J ends lost 3 bases and 2 bases, in that order; junction bases with no gene match: 6. This CDR3 is built from 17 residues. CDR3 amino acids: CASSFKSSGGATDTQYF. CDR3 sequence (DNA): TGTGCCAGCAGCTTCAAATCTAGCGGGGGGGCCACAGATACGCAGTATTTT.

The chain combines TRBV7-2 with TRBJ1-1; perhaps TRBD1 as D (5 bases). V lost 5 bases and J lost 4, with 17 bases in between. This CDR3 spans 15 amino acids. Germline lookup yields CDR1 SGHTA and CDR2 FQGNSA. The CDR3 nucleotides read TGTGCCAGCAGCCCCCCCGGGAGGGGCGCCACTGAAGCTTTCTTT. This encodes CASSPPGRGATEAFF.

This chain links TRBV7-9 with TRBJ2-3; a weak D match, TRBD2 (5 bases). The ends were cut back, 1 base at V and 1 base at J, with 9 bases in the middle. The germline V gene encodes CDR1 SEHNR and CDR2 FQNEAQ (reference sequence). The CDR3 loop spans 15 amino acids. CDR3 in amino acids: CASSLDPAGTDTQYF. The CDR3 DNA reads TGTGCCAGCAGCTTAGACCCAGCGGGCACAGATACGCAGTATTTT.

The chain has TRBV4-3 and TRBJ2-3; possibly TRBD2 for D (5 bases). The V end lost 4 bases, the J end lost 2 bases, and 10 bases lay between the germline ends. The CDR3 covers 14 residues. The germline V gene encodes CDR1 LGHNA and CDR2 YSLEER. This chain's CDR3 is CASSPRLYTDTQYF. The CDR3 coding sequence is TGCGCCAGCAGCCCTCGACTATACACAGATACGCAGTATTTT.

This chain links TRBV20-1 with TRBJ1-1, with TRBD1 as a possible D gene (6 bases). Between the trimmed V and J ends, which lost 6 bases and 9 bases, there was a span of 14 bases. CDR3 length: 11 residues. Germline V lookup: CDR1 DFQATT, CDR2 SNEGSKA (reference sequence). CDR3: CSAPDRFQAFF. Here the CDR3 DNA reads TGCAGTGCACCCGACAGGTTTCAAGCTTTCTTT.

This clone showed up just a few times. Here the CDR3 DNA reads TGTGCCAGTAGTATTGGACAGGGTCGGCCAGGGACTAATGAAAAACTGTTTTTT. Translated, it gives CASSIGQGRPGTNEKLFF. The rearrangement joins TRBV19 to TRBJ1-4, with TRBD1 identical over 8 bases. The CDR3 runs to 18 residues. V shed 3 bases and J 2 bases; nucleotides not matched to a gene: 11. Germline assignment: CDR1 LNHDA and CDR2 SQIVND (reference sequence).

This chain connects TRBV6-5 to TRBJ1-1; no clear D gene. Trimming left V 6 bases short and J 7 bases short, with 15 bases between. The CDR3 totals 13 residues. Germline V gene lookup returns CDR1 MNHEY and CDR2 SVGAGI. The DNA for the CDR3 is TGTGCCAGCAGGGTCGGGGTTTACGTTGAAGCTTTCTTT. It translates to CASRVGVYVEAFF.

The chain links TRBV7-2 to TRBJ1-3; 7 positions match TRBD1. CDR1 is SGHTA and CDR2 is FQGNSA in the germline V gene. The CDR3 consists of 17 residues. J lost 2 bases, V lost 6 bases, and 13 bases had no gene match. The DNA of the CDR3 is TGTGCCAGCAGTTACTCCGGGACAGCAAGCGCTGGAAACACCATATATTTT. Translating gives CASSYSGTASAGNTIYF. The full variable domain, completed using reference TRBV7-2 and TRBJ1-3, is GAGVSQSPSNKVTEKGKDVELRCDPISGHTALYWYRQSLGQGLEFLIYFQGNSAPDKSGLPSDRFSAERTGGSVSTLTIQRTQQEDSAVYLCASSYSGTASAGNTIYFGEGSWLTVV.

This sequence joins TRBV4-3 and TRBJ2-2; 7 bases match TRBD2. With 1 base clipped from V and 3 bases from J, the junction kept 8 bases outside the gene matches. The V gene's germline CDR1 is LGHNA and CDR2 YSLEER. The CDR3 has 17 residues. In DNA, the CDR3 is TGCGCCAGCAGCCAAGGCGCCGGGACTACCTACACCGGGGAGCTGTTTTTT. Amino acid sequence: CASSQGAGTTYTGELFF.

This clone was observed a handful of times. The chain couples TRBV7-2 to TRBJ1-5, with D hard to call. V lost 2 bases to trimming and J lost 3 bases, with 8 bases between them. This CDR3 comprises 14 residues. Germline assignment: CDR1 SGHTA and CDR2 FQGNSA. The CDR3 spells CASSLTRSNQPQHF. For the CDR3, the DNA is TGTGCCAGCAGCTTAACGCGGTCCAATCAGCCCCAGCATTTT.

CDR3 in DNA: TGTGCCAGCAGTGACACCCTCCCCGGGACAGGGACAACCGGGGAGCTGTTTTTT. Protein product: CASSDTLPGTGTTGELFF. The chain is built from TRBV6-4 and TRBJ2-2; 9 bases align to TRBD1. Germline assignment: CDR1 MRHNA and CDR2 SNTAGT. CDR3 length: 18 residues. Unmatched junction bases numbered 12, after V lost 2 bases and J lost 5 bases.